The following is a TCR beta chain sequence with its context. Its target is not known. This record belongs to a study of T cell responses to AZD1222 COVID-19 vaccine. Study outcomes and limitations: The sample set comprised mostly white British donors with more females, and clonal diversity was possibly underestimated. The study identified only five or six AZD1222 recipients as seropositive at baseline. Sampling captured repertoires only after the peak T cell response. Recipients of two AZD1222 doses showed rising Spike-specific TCR breadth and depth.

This CDR3 is 15 amino acids long. The ends were cut back, 3 bases at V and 7 bases at J, with 13 bases in the middle. Per the germline V gene, CDR1 is KGHSH and CDR2 is LQKENI. Assay used: immunoSEQ multiplex PCR; TCRdb lists only in-frame clones, some missing. The sample has 150,000 to 200,000 clones, more than 75% seen once; the top ten hold 2.7%. The chain has TRBV18 and TRBJ1-6; unclear D gene. The sequence was collected from an adult in good health. This specimen was peripheral blood, taken on day 0 of MenACWY control vaccination. CDR3 sequence (DNA): TGTGCCAGCTCACCGGAGCGAAGAATGAATTCACCCCTCCACTTT. Amino acids: CASSPERRMNSPLHF.